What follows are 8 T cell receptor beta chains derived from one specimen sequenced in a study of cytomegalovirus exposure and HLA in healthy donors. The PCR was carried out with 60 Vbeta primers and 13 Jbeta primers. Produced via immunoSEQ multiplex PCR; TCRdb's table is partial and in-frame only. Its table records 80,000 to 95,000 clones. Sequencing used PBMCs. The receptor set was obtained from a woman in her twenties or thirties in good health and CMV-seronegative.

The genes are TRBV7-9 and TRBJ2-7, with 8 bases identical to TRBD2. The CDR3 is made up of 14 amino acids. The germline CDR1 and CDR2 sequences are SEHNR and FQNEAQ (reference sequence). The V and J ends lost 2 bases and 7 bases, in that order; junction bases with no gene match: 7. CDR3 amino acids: CASSLSPVAGEQYF. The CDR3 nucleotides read TGTGCCAGCAGCTTAAGTCCAGTAGCGGGGGAGCAGTACTTC.

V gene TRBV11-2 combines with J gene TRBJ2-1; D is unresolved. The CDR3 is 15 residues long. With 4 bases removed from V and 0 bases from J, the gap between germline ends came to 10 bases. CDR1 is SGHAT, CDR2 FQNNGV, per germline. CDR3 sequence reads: CASSYLVSSYNEQFF. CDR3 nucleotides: TGTGCCAGCAGCTATCTAGTCAGCTCCTACAATGAGCAGTTCTTC.

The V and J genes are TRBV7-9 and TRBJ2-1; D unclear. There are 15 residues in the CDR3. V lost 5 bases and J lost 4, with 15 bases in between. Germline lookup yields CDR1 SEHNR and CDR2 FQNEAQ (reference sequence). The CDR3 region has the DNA TGTGCCAGCAGCCTAATCCGGAGCGCATACAATGAGCAGTTCTTC. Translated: CASSLIRSAYNEQFF.

The CDR3 nucleotides are TGTGCCAGCAGCCCCGAGTCTGGACTCCCCACAGATACGCAGTATTTT. Translation gives CASSPESGLPTDTQYF. J is TRBJ2-3 and V is TRBV7-9; tentatively, D is TRBD2 (5 bases). Deletions cut 5 bases from V and 2 bases from J, with 17 bases between. The CDR3 is 16 residues long. The germline V gene has CDR1 SEHNR and CDR2 FQNEAQ (reference sequence).

CDR3: CASSSGQGADEQYF. The CDR3 bases are TGCGCCAGCAGCTCAGGACAGGGGGCGGACGAGCAGTACTTC. The chain couples TRBV5-1 to TRBJ2-7; 11 bases are shared with TRBD1. The CDR3 length is 14 residues. The V and J ends lost 3 bases and 5 bases, in that order; junction bases with no gene match: 4. In germline, CDR1 is SGHRS, CDR2 YFSETQ.

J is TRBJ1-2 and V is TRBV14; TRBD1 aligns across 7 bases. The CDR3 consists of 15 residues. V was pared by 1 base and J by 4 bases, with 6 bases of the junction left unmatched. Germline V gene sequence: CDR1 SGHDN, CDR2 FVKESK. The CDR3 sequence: CASSQVGTDLYGYTF. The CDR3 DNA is TGTGCCAGCAGCCAAGTAGGGACAGACCTCTATGGCTACACCTTC. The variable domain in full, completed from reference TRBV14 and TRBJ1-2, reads EAGVTQFPSHSVIEKGQTVTLRCDPISGHDNLYWYRRVMGKEIKFLLHFVKESKQDESGMPNNRFLAERTGGTYSTLKVQPAELEDSGVYFCASSQVGTDLYGYTFGSGTRLTVV.

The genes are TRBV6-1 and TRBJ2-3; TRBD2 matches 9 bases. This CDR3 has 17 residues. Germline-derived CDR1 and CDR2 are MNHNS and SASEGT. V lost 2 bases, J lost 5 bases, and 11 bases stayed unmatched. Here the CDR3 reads CASSESISGGLRDTQYF. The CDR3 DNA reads TGTGCCAGCAGTGAAAGCATAAGCGGGGGGCTACGAGATACGCAGTATTTT.

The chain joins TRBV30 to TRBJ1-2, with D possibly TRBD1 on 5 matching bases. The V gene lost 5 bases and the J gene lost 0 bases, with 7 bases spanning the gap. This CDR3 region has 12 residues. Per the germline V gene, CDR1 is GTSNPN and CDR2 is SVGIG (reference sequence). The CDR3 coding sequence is TGTGCCTGGGACAGCACTAACTATGGCTACACCTTC. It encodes CAWDSTNYGYTF.